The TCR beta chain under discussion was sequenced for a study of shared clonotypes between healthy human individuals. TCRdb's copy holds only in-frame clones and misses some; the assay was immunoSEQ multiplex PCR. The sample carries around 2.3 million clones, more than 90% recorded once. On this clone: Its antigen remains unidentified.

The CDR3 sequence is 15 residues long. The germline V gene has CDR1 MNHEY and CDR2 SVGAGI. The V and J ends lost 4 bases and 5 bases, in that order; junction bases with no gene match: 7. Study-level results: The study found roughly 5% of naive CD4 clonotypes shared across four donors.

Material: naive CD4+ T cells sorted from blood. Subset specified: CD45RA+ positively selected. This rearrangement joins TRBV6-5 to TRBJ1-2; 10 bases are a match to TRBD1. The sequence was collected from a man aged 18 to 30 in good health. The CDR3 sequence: CASSFTGTGAYGYTF. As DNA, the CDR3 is TGTGCCAGCAGTTTTACCGGGACAGGGGCGTATGGCTACACCTTC.